This T cell receptor (beta chain) was captured in a study of T cells in Graves' hyperthyroidism and ophthalmopathy. Amplified regions were TCR beta CDR3 sequences from RNA transcripts. The HTBI set primed first-round TCR CDR3 RT-PCR. TCRdb itself ran the multiplex PCR reads through MiXCR, one entry per CDR3 protein. In the table there are roughly 40,000 distinct CDR3 sequences, 52% of which are singletons. Germline V gene sequence: CDR1 LNHNV, CDR2 YYDKDF (reference sequence). The CDR3 runs 16 residues. With regard to this clonotype: Its ends do not fully match the called genes, so a read error is possible.

Sequenced: blood. V gene TRBV15 combines with J gene TRBJ2-2, with TRBD1 matching 12 bases. The TCR sequence derives from a man in his forties with Graves' ophthalmopathy. The CDR3 here is CAASSGGQGAGGELFF. The CDR3, as DNA: TGTGCCGCCAGCAGCGGGGGACAGGGGGCCGGCGGGGAGCTGTTCTTT.